This TCR beta chain was obtained from a study of blood T cells in healthy people across ages. Study information: In model experiments, template switching was able to capture about one barcoded beta molecule for every two T cells that were present. Study results and limitations: Observed TCR beta diversity per million T cells went down as age went up. This fall followed a roughly linear course with age.

Turning to this clonotype: The antigen remains undetermined.

Every sample had a minimum of 6 million PBMCs isolated. For the second PCR, which ran for about 7 to 11 cycles, a sample-barcoded 5' primer and a J-beta primer mix were used. Each of the cDNA molecules was tagged by a template-switch adaptor with 12 random nucleotides. TCRdb redid the calling of the 5' RACE reads with MiXCR, one entry per CDR3 protein. In the table there are about a million distinct CDR3 sequences, around two fifths of which are singletons. The CDR3 is made up of 15 amino acids. Trimming took 4 bases from V and 3 from J, leaving 15 bases between them. CDR1 and CDR2 from the germline V gene are SGHRS and YFSETQ.

The sequence came from a young man in good health. The sequencing sample was made of blood. The rearrangement joins TRBV5-1 to TRBJ2-3, with D maybe TRBD2 (7 bases). CDR3 sequence (DNA): TGCGCCAGCAGCGCTGGGGGGGCGTTGACAGATACGCAGTATTTT. It codes for CASSAGGALTDTQYF. Full variable domain (missing parts from reference TRBV5-1 and TRBJ2-3): KAGVTQTPRYLIKTRGQQVTLSCSPISGHRSVSWYQQTPGQGLQFLFEYFSETQRNKGNFPGRFSGRQFSNSRSEMNVSTLELGDSALYLCASSAGGALTDTQYFGPGTRLTVL.